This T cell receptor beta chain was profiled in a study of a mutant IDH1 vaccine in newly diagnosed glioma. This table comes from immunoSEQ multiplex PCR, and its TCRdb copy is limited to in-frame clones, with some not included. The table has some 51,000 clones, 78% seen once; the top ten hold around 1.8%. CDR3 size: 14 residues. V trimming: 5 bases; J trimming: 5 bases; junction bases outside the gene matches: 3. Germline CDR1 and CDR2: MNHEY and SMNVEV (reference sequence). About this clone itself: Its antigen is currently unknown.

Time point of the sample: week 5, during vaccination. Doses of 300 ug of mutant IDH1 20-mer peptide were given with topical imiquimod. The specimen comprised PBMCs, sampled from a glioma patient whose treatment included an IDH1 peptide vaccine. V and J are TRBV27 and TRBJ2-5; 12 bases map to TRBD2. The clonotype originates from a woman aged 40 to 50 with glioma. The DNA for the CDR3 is TGTGCCAGCAGTCCTAGCGGGGGGGCCGAGACCCAGTACTTC. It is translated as CASSPSGGAETQYF.